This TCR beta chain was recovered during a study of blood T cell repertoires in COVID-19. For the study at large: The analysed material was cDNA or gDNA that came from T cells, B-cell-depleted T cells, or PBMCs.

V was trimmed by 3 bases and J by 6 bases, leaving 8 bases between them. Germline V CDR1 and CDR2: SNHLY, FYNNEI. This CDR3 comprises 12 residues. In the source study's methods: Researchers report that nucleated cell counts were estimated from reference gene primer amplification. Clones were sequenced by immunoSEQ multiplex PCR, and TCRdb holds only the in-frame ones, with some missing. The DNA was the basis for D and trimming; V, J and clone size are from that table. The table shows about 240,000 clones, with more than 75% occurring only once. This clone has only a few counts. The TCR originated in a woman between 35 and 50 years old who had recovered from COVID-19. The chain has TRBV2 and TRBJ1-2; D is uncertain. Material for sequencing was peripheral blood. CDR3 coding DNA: TGTGCCAGCAGTGAGGTGAGAAATGGCTACACCTTC. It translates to CASSEVRNGYTF.